Below are 5 T cell receptor beta chains sequenced from a single sample in a study of shared clonotypes between healthy human individuals. Profiled with immunoSEQ multiplex PCR; TCRdb holds only in-frame clones, not every one. This sample has around 2,000,000 clones, with about 95% found just once. Material for sequencing was naive CD4+ T cells sorted from blood. Stated subset: CD45RA+ positively selected. The source is a young man in good health.

The chain combines TRBV27 with TRBJ2-1; TRBD1 matches 9 bases. J gave up 0 bases and V 5 bases, and 5 bases lay outside the gene matches. CDR1 is MNHEY, CDR2 SMNVEV, per germline (reference sequence). The CDR3 runs to 16 residues. This CDR3 reads CASSLGQGSSYNEQFF. DNA of the CDR3: TGTGCCAGCAGTCTGGGACAGGGAAGCTCCTACAATGAGCAGTTCTTC.

For the CDR3, the DNA is TGCAGCGTTGGAAGCGCTTCGGGAAACACCATATATTTT. Its protein is CSVGSASGNTIYF. The gene calls are TRBV29-1 and TRBJ1-3, with no clear D. V shed 4 bases and J shed 4 bases, with 11 bases lying between them. The CDR3 is 13 residues long. The V gene's germline CDR1 is SQVTM and CDR2 ANQGSEA. Complete variable domain (other parts from reference TRBV29-1 and TRBJ1-3): SAVISQKPSRDICQRGTSLTIQCQVDSQVTMMFWYRQQPGQSLTLIATANQGSEATYESGFVIDKFPISRPNLTFSTLTVSNMSPEDSSIYLCSVGSASGNTIYFGEGSWLTVV.

This chain connects TRBV5-1 to TRBJ1-2; 10 nucleotides line up with TRBD1. The ends lost 4 bases at V and 6 bases at J; junction bases unmatched: 6. The CDR3 consists of 14 residues. The germline gives CDR1 SGHRS, CDR2 YFSETQ. The CDR3 DNA follows: TGCGCCAGCAGCCCGCTGGGGACAGGGGATGGCTACACCTTC. It translates to CASSPLGTGDGYTF.

The chain has TRBV6-1 and TRBJ2-3; D unresolved. The CDR3 loop spans 16 amino acids. Trimming stripped 2 bases from V and 2 bases from J, with 14 bases between. Per germline, CDR1 MNHNS and CDR2 SASEGT. The CDR3 region has the DNA TGTGCCAGCAGTGAATTAGGCTCCCTATTCACAGATACGCAGTATTTT. This gives the protein CASSELGSLFTDTQYF.

V is TRBV6-6 and J is TRBJ2-7, with no clear D. Germline V CDR1 and CDR2: MNHNY, SVGAGI (reference sequence). The CDR3 has 14 amino acids. The V gene lost 4 bases and the J gene lost 2 bases, with 12 bases spanning the gap. The CDR3 DNA reads as TGTGCCAGCAGTTCACCGGTCGTTACCTACGAGCAGTACTTC. Translated, it gives CASSSPVVTYEQYF.